A selection of T cell receptor beta chains follows, all from one sample in a study of OX40 agonist ivuxolimab in advanced cancers. Sequenced by immunoSEQ multiplex PCR; TCRdb stores in-frame clones only, minus some. The sample consists of approximately 65,000 clones, about nine tenths of them appearing once. The input for sequencing was CD4+ or CD8+ T cells sorted from blood, taken in a trial of the OX40 agonist ivuxolimab. The receptors originated from an adult with an advanced solid tumor such as melanoma, head and neck, liver or kidney cancer. Each CDR3 is given with its conserved first and last residue. The order of the fields is V gene, J gene, clone size, CDR3 protein. Clone sizes are given selectively: once, few, many, or a class where the clone is expanded.

v_call: TRBV9
j_call: TRBJ2-1
clone_size: .
cdr3_aa: CASSVAAGGRSYNEQFF

v_call: TRBV10-3
j_call: TRBJ1-1
clone_size: .
cdr3_aa: CATNGRDSNTEAFF

v_call: TRBV7-6
j_call: TRBJ2-7
clone_size: .
cdr3_aa: CASTRLRDRGFRKAYEQYF

v_call: TRBV21-1
j_call: TRBJ1-6
clone_size: .
cdr3_aa: CASSNRPGDTYNSPLHF

v_call: TRBV18
j_call: TRBJ1-2
clone_size: .
cdr3_aa: CASSPDHLGGARPGGYTF

v_call: TRBV27
j_call: TRBJ2-3
clone_size: once
cdr3_aa: CASSRDAGGTDTQYF

v_call: TRBV7-9
j_call: TRBJ1-5
clone_size: .
cdr3_aa: CASSLIGQPQHF

v_call: TRBV7-2
j_call: TRBJ2-5
clone_size: .
cdr3_aa: CASSLIETQYF

v_call: TRBV5-4
j_call: TRBJ2-1
clone_size: .
cdr3_aa: CASSLGAGGRNEQFF

v_call: TRBV6-6
j_call: TRBJ1-1
clone_size: once
cdr3_aa: CASSYGGVVYTEAFF

v_call: TRBV6-6
j_call: TRBJ2-7
clone_size: .
cdr3_aa: CASSYGGGRDEQYF

v_call: TRBV27
j_call: TRBJ1-4
clone_size: .
cdr3_aa: CASSLDWTGGREKLFF